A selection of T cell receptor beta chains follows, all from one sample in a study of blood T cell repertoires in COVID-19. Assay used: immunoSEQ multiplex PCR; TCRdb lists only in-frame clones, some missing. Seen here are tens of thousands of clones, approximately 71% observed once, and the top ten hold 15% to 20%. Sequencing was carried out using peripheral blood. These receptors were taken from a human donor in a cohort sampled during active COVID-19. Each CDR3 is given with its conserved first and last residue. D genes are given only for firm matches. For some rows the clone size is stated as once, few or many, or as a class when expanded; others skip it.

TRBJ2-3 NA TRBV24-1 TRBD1 CATSPGTGGDGLANLTDTQYF TGTGCCACCAGTCCCGGGACAGGGGGCGATGGACTAGCGAATCTCACAGATACGCAGTATTTT
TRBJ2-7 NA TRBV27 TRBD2 CASSFRLAGEAYEQYF TGTGCCAGCAGTTTTCGTCTAGCGGGAGAGGCCTACGAGCAGTACTTC
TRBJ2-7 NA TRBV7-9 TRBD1 CASSPGQGYEQYF TGTGCCAGCAGCCCCGGACAGGGCTACGAGCAGTACTTC
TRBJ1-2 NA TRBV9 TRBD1 CASSIGQGTGYTF TGTGCCAGCAGCATCGGACAGGGGACCGGCTACACCTTC
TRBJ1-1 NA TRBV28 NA CASSLHGRMNTEAFF TGTGCCAGCAGTTTACATGGGAGAATGAACACTGAAGCTTTCTTT
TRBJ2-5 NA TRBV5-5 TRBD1 CASSLDRGGRETQYF TGTGCCAGCAGCTTAGACAGGGGTGGGCGGGAGACCCAGTACTTC
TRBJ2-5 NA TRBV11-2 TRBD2 CASSLAVGGETQYF TGTGCCAGCAGCTTAGCGGTGGGGGGGGAGACCCAGTACTTC
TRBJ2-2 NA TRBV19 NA CASSLARNTGELFF TGTGCCAGTAGTTTAGCCCGTAACACCGGGGAGCTGTTTTTT
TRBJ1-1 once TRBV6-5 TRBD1 CASSYSRQGAIAFF TGTGCCAGCAGTTACTCGAGACAGGGGGCTATTGCTTTCTTT
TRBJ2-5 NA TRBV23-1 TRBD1 CASRLQGGPAKTQYF TGCGCCAGCAGGTTACAGGGGGGCCCTGCGAAGACCCAGTACTTC
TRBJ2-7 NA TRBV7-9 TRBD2 CASSPGGPGTSYEQYF TGTGCCAGCAGCCCGGGGGGTCCCGGAACATCATACGAGCAGTACTTC
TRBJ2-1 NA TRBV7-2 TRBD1 CASARGSGLVDEQFF TGTGCCAGTGCCAGGGGGTCTGGTCTTGTGGATGAGCAGTTCTTC
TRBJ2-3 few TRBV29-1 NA CSVTGDSTDTQYF TGCAGCGTTACCGGGGACTCGACAGATACGCAGTATTTT
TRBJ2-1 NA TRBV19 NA CASSTDRSSYNEQFF TGTGCCAGTAGTACTGACAGGAGCTCCTACAATGAGCAGTTCTTC
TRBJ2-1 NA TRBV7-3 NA CASRQGQINEQFF TGTGCCAGCAGACAAGGACAGATTAATGAGCAGTTCTTC
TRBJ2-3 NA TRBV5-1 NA CASNPGGGGATDTQYF TGCGCCAGCAACCCCGGTGGAGGGGGGGCCACAGATACGCAGTATTTT
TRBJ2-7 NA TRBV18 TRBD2 CASSPLAGEGEQYF TGTGCCAGCTCACCACTCGCGGGAGAGGGCGAGCAGTACTTC
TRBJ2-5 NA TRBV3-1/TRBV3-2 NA CASSQGALPAETQYF TGTGCCAGCAGCCAAGGGGCTCTCCCGGCGGAGACCCAGTACTTC
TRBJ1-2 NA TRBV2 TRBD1 CASSEVGQGYDGYTF TGTGCCAGCAGTGAAGTAGGACAGGGATATGATGGCTACACCTTC
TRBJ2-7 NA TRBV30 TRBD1 CAWSSQGEFSYEQYF TGTGCCTGGAGTAGTCAGGGGGAGTTTTCGTACGAGCAGTACTTC
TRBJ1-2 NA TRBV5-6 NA CASRSRGQNRTLNYGYTF TGTGCCAGCAGGTCCCGAGGACAGAACCGAACTCTAAACTATGGCTACACCTTC
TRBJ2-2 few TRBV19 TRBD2 CASKTRGGNTGELFF TGTGCCAGTAAGACCCGGGGGGGGAACACCGGGGAGCTGTTTTTT
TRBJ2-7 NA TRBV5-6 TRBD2 CASSNSGRVSYEQYF TGTGCCAGCAGCAATAGCGGGAGGGTCTCCTACGAGCAGTACTTC
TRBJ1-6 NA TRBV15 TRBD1 CATSREDRVYSPLHF TGTGCCACCAGCAGAGAGGACAGGGTATACTCACCCCTCCACTTT
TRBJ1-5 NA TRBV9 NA CASTKPPRATHQAFSNQPQHF TGTGCCAGCACAAAACCCCCCCGAGCAACTCACCAAGCCTTTAGCAATCAGCCCCAGCATTTT
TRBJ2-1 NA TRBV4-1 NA CASSPTDYNEQFF TGCGCCAGCAGCCCGACTGATTACAATGAGCAGTTCTTC